These T cell receptor beta chains were read from a single sample in a study of radiotherapy plus CTLA-4 blockade in lung cancer. Clones were read by immunoSEQ multiplex PCR, and TCRdb kept only the in-frame ones, dropping some. The repertoire holds roughly 90,000 clones, about 78% seen once, with approximately 4% in the top ten. Source: peripheral blood, taken from a patient treated with radiotherapy plus ipilimumab. The source is a human donor with non-small cell lung cancer who had a partial response to radiotherapy plus ipilimumab. Some clones in this sample may be carry-over from other donors' samples. Both conserved end residues are part of each CDR3. A D gene is named only where the DNA matches it firmly. Only part of the rows carry a size: once, few, many, or a class if the clone is expanded.

J: TRBJ1-1; D: TRBD1; length: 15; size: -; V: TRBV7-2; CDR3: CASSFRQGGDTEAFF; DNA: TGTGCCAGCAGCTTCCGACAGGGGGGGGACACTGAAGCTTTCTTT
J: TRBJ2-5; D: TRBD2; length: 15; size: few; V: TRBV11-2; CDR3: CASGLAGVVAETQYF; DNA: TGTGCCAGCGGCTTAGCGGGGGTCGTAGCGGAGACCCAGTACTTC
J: TRBJ2-7; D: -; length: 14; size: -; V: TRBV5-6; CDR3: CASSRGGAPYEQYF; DNA: TGTGCCAGCAGCCGTGGCGGGGCTCCCTACGAGCAGTACTTC
J: TRBJ2-2; D: -; length: 16; size: -; V: TRBV7-3; CDR3: CASSSTPTENTGELFF; DNA: TGTGCCAGCAGCTCAACCCCGACAGAGAACACCGGGGAGCTGTTTTTT
J: TRBJ1-2; D: -; length: 14; size: -; V: TRBV18; CDR3: CASSPQEANYGYTF; DNA: TGTGCCAGCTCACCGCAGGAAGCTAACTATGGCTACACCTTC
J: TRBJ2-2; D: TRBD1; length: 14; size: -; V: TRBV6-4; CDR3: CASSDQGAGGELFF; DNA: TGTGCCAGCAGTGACCAGGGGGCAGGCGGGGAGCTGTTTTTT
J: TRBJ2-1; D: TRBD2; length: 14; size: once; V: TRBV5-8; CDR3: CASNRLAGNNEQFF; DNA: TGTGCCAGCAACAGACTAGCAGGAAACAATGAGCAGTTCTTC
J: TRBJ2-1; D: TRBD1; length: 15; size: -; V: TRBV7-8; CDR3: CASSLILTGEVEQFF; DNA: TGTGCCAGCAGCCTCATACTGACAGGGGAAGTTGAGCAGTTCTTC
J: TRBJ1-5; D: TRBD1; length: 18; size: -; V: TRBV28; CDR3: CASRGGLDRGLNNQPQHF; DNA: TGTGCCAGCAGGGGGGGTCTGGACAGGGGGCTTAACAATCAGCCCCAGCATTTT
J: TRBJ2-3; D: -; length: 13; size: few; V: TRBV21-1; CDR3: CASWPRTQITQYF; DNA: TGTGCCAGCTGGCCGAGAACACAGATAACGCAGTATTTT
J: TRBJ2-5; D: TRBD2; length: 11; size: once; V: TRBV5-1; CDR3: CASSWGGTQYF; DNA: TGCGCCAGCAGCTGGGGGGGGACCCAGTACTTC
J: TRBJ1-3; D: -; length: 15; size: -; V: TRBV6-5; CDR3: CASTPWEGLGNTIYF; DNA: TGTGCCAGCACCCCCTGGGAGGGGCTTGGAAACACCATATATTTT
J: TRBJ1-5; D: TRBD1; length: 13; size: -; V: TRBV19; CDR3: CASSGQVNQPQHF; DNA: TGTGCCAGTAGTGGACAGGTCAATCAGCCCCAGCATTTT
J: TRBJ1-3; D: -; length: 17; size: -; V: TRBV4-2; CDR3: CASSQYPGALSGNTIYF; DNA: TGTGCCAGCAGCCAGTACCCAGGGGCTCTCTCTGGAAACACCATATATTTT
J: TRBJ2-7; D: -; length: 16; size: few; V: TRBV5-4; CDR3: CASSADGTKVSYEQYF; DNA: TGTGCCAGCAGCGCAGACGGGACAAAGGTCAGCTACGAGCAGTACTTC
J: TRBJ1-4; D: TRBD1; length: 15; size: -; V: TRBV11-2; CDR3: CASSLGGQGAEKLFF; DNA: TGTGCCAGCAGCTTAGGGGGACAGGGGGCGGAAAAACTGTTTTTT
J: TRBJ2-1; D: TRBD2; length: 15; size: few; V: TRBV18; CDR3: CASSPRRDSGGEQFF; DNA: TGTGCCAGCTCACCTAGACGGGACTCGGGAGGCGAGCAGTTCTTC
J: TRBJ2-1; D: TRBD1; length: 13; size: -; V: TRBV19; CDR3: CASRDRPYNEQFF; DNA: TGTGCCAGTAGGGACAGGCCATACAATGAGCAGTTCTTC
J: TRBJ2-7; D: -; length: 14; size: -; V: TRBV11-2; CDR3: CASSQQDSSYEQYF; DNA: TGTGCCAGCAGCCAGCAAGACAGCTCCTACGAGCAGTACTTC
J: TRBJ2-7; D: -; length: 12; size: -; V: TRBV28; CDR3: CASSSSLYEQYF; DNA: TGTGCCAGCAGTTCTTCCCTCTACGAGCAGTACTTC
J: TRBJ2-2; D: TRBD2; length: 17; size: once; V: TRBV5-1; CDR3: CASSFYAGGPNTGELFF; DNA: TGCGCCAGCAGCTTTTATGCGGGGGGACCGAACACCGGGGAGCTGTTTTTT
J: TRBJ2-3; D: -; length: 14; size: -; V: TRBV5-1; CDR3: CASSPQVSTDTQYF; DNA: TGCGCCAGCAGCCCCCAGGTTAGCACAGATACGCAGTATTTT
J: TRBJ1-4; D: -; length: 14; size: once; V: TRBV19; CDR3: CASSITSTNEKLFF; DNA: TGTGCCAGTAGTATAACATCAACTAATGAAAAACTGTTTTTT
J: TRBJ1-1; D: -; length: 14; size: -; V: TRBV6-5; CDR3: CASSYSVVGEEAFF; DNA: TGTGCCAGCAGTTATTCCGTAGTGGGAGAAGAAGCTTTCTTT
J: TRBJ2-3; D: -; length: 16; size: -; V: TRBV9; CDR3: CASSVAPQRSTDTQYF; DNA: TGTGCCAGCAGCGTAGCCCCCCAGCGGAGCACAGATACGCAGTATTTT
J: TRBJ2-5; D: TRBD2; length: 14; size: -; V: TRBV11-1; CDR3: CASSLGAGQETQYF; DNA: TGTGCCAGCAGCTTAGGAGCGGGGCAAGAGACCCAGTACTTC
J: TRBJ1-5; D: -; length: 11; size: few; V: TRBV5-8; CDR3: CASARSQPQHF; DNA: TGTGCCAGCGCGAGGAGTCAGCCCCAGCATTTT
J: TRBJ1-2; D: TRBD1; length: 13; size: -; V: TRBV2; CDR3: CASSVGGTGIYTF; DNA: TGTGCCAGCAGTGTGGGTGGGACAGGGATCTACACCTTC
J: TRBJ2-3; D: -; length: 14; size: -; V: TRBV29-1; CDR3: CSVEAGASTDTQYF; DNA: TGCAGCGTTGAAGCGGGAGCTAGCACAGATACGCAGTATTTT
J: TRBJ2-7; D: TRBD2; length: 14; size: few; V: TRBV11-2; CDR3: CASSLGLGGGEQYF; DNA: TGTGCCAGCAGCTTAGGACTAGGCGGGGGGGAGCAGTACTTC
J: TRBJ2-3; D: TRBD1; length: 15; size: once; V: TRBV6-6; CDR3: CASSSRDRDTDTQYF; DNA: TGTGCCAGCAGTTCTCGGGACAGGGACACAGATACGCAGTATTTT
J: TRBJ2-3; D: TRBD2; length: 15; size: -; V: TRBV11-2; CDR3: CASSLRTSGSDTQYF; DNA: TGTGCCAGCAGCTTGAGGACTAGCGGTTCAGATACGCAGTATTTT
J: TRBJ1-2; D: -; length: 16; size: once; V: TRBV4-3; CDR3: CASSQVLGGGSYGYTF; DNA: TGCGCCAGCAGCCAAGTTTTGGGGGGGGGCAGCTATGGCTACACCTTC
J: TRBJ2-7; D: -; length: 17; size: -; V: TRBV21-1; CDR3: CASSKTKTSSGVYEQYF; DNA: TGTGCCAGCAGCAAAACTAAAACGTCTAGCGGGGTCTACGAGCAGTACTTC
J: TRBJ2-7; D: TRBD2; length: 14; size: medium-sized; V: TRBV7-2; CDR3: CASSLGLGGGEQYF; DNA: TGTGCCAGCAGCTTAGGACTAGGCGGGGGGGAGCAGTACTTC
J: TRBJ2-4; D: -; length: 12; size: -; V: TRBV7-9; CDR3: CASSPGSNIQYF; DNA: TGTGCCAGCAGCCCCGGGTCAAACATTCAGTACTTC
J: TRBJ2-7; D: TRBD1; length: 16; size: -; V: TRBV5-8; CDR3: CASSSGTGLLFYEQYF; DNA: TGTGCCAGCAGTTCCGGGACAGGACTCCTGTTCTACGAGCAGTACTTC
J: TRBJ2-1; D: -; length: 11; size: -; V: TRBV2; CDR3: CASSELNEQFF; DNA: TGTGCCAGCAGTGAACTCAATGAGCAGTTCTTC
J: TRBJ2-1; D: -; length: 15; size: -; V: TRBV5-1; CDR3: CASLEEMSSYNEQFF; DNA: TGCGCCAGCCTAGAAGAAATGAGCTCCTACAATGAGCAGTTCTTC
J: TRBJ2-3; D: TRBD2; length: 15; size: few; V: TRBV9; CDR3: CASSEREQGTDTQYF; DNA: TGTGCCAGCAGCGAGCGGGAGCAGGGAACAGATACGCAGTATTTT
J: TRBJ1-1; D: TRBD1; length: 18; size: once; V: TRBV5-1; CDR3: CASSLVAGQGALGTEAFF; DNA: TGCGCCAGCAGCTTGGTCGCAGGTCAGGGGGCTCTCGGAACTGAAGCTTTCTTT
J: TRBJ2-2; D: TRBD1; length: 15; size: -; V: TRBV4-1; CDR3: CASSKQDRETGELFF; DNA: TGCGCCAGCAGCAAACAGGACAGGGAGACCGGGGAGCTGTTTTTT
J: TRBJ2-5; D: TRBD1; length: 17; size: -; V: TRBV5-1; CDR3: CASSLGGGTGGQETQYF; DNA: TGCGCCAGCAGCTTGGGGGGCGGGACAGGGGGCCAAGAGACCCAGTACTTC
J: TRBJ2-3; D: TRBD2; length: 15; size: -; V: TRBV19; CDR3: CASSILAGVRDTQYF; DNA: TGTGCCAGTAGTATACTAGCGGGAGTTAGAGATACGCAGTATTTT